One sample yielded the 14 T cell receptor beta chains listed below, sequenced in a study of shared clonotypes between healthy human individuals. Using immunoSEQ multiplex PCR, the repertoire was profiled, and TCRdb retains in-frame clones only, with some absent. The data hold 650,000 to 700,000 clones, with about nine tenths observed a single time. What was sequenced was memory CD8+ T cells from PBMCs. As for subset: CD45RO+ cells pooled with CCR7-negative TemRA cells. These receptors all stem from a young man in good health. Some clones in this sample may be carry-over from other donors' samples.

J is TRBJ1-1 and V is TRBV28, with TRBD1 matching 9 bases. Germline V CDR1 and CDR2: MDHEN, SYDVKM. The CDR3 runs 15 residues. V trimming: 4 bases; J trimming: 3 bases; junction bases outside the gene matches: 6. The chain's CDR3 is CASSSWTGDYTEAFF. CDR3 nucleotide sequence: TGTGCCAGCAGTTCCTGGACAGGGGACTACACTGAAGCTTTCTTT.

V usage is TRBV4-1 and J usage is TRBJ2-1; D is perhaps TRBD1 (5 bases). This CDR3 spans 17 amino acids. CDR1 MGHRA and CDR2 YSYEKL come from the germline V gene. Trimming shortened V by 0 bases and J by 5 bases, and 17 bases separated the two germline ends. The CDR3 region has the DNA TGCGCCAGCAGCCAAGATTTTGGTCCCTACAGGAACAATGAGCAGTTCTTC. Protein sequence: CASSQDFGPYRNNEQFF.

The genes are TRBV18 and TRBJ1-5, with 7 bases matching TRBD1. Germline-derived CDR1 and CDR2 are KGHSH and LQKENI. Trimming cost V 3 bases and J 5 bases; bases outside gene matches: 7. The CDR3 has 15 residues. This chain's CDR3 is CASSPVRDSHQPQHF. CDR3 DNA: TGTGCCAGCTCACCGGTCCGGGACAGTCATCAGCCCCAGCATTTT.

The rearrangement uses TRBV28 and TRBJ1-1, with TRBD1 matching over 9 bases. Trimming took 7 bases from V and 6 from J; bases not matched to a gene: 9. The CDR3 has 14 amino acids. Looked up from germline, CDR1 is MDHEN and CDR2 is SYDVKM. DNA for the CDR3: TGTGCCAGCACCAAGGACAGGGGTGGTGCTGAAGCTTTCTTT. This translates into CASTKDRGGAEAFF.

V usage is TRBV28 and J usage is TRBJ2-3; a weak D match, TRBD2 (6 bases). The CDR3 has 17 amino acids. Trimming took off 3 bases at V and 6 bases at J, with 22 bases between the two ends. Germline V gene data show CDR1 as MDHEN and CDR2 as SYDVKM. CDR3 in DNA: TGTGCCAGCAGTTTCCGCCGACTAGTAACCTTTTCGGATACGCAGTATTTT. It is translated as CASSFRRLVTFSDTQYF.

The table lists this clone with a count of one. The CDR3 here is CASSLVPYTDTQYF. The CDR3 nucleotides are TGCGCCAGCAGCTTGGTGCCTTACACAGATACGCAGTATTTT. This sequence joins TRBV5-1 and TRBJ2-3; D uncertain. V lost 0 bases to trimming and J lost 2 bases, with 7 bases between them. This CDR3 region has 14 residues. The germline V gene encodes CDR1 SGHRS and CDR2 YFSETQ.

This chain links TRBV7-2 with TRBJ1-2; 8 nucleotides align to TRBD1. The CDR3 extends over 16 amino acids. V lost 5 bases to trimming and J lost 4 bases; unmatched junction nucleotides: 12. CDR1 and CDR2 from the germline V gene are SGHTA and FQGNSA. CDR3 residues: CASSLEDRGKLYGYTF. The CDR3 nucleotides read TGTGCCAGCAGCCTCGAAGACAGGGGTAAACTCTATGGCTACACCTTC.

This chain uses TRBV7-6 with TRBJ2-7; TRBD1 matches at 9 bases. The ends lost 1 base at V and 2 bases at J; junction bases unmatched: 6. CDR1 and CDR2 (germline): SGHVS, FNYEAQ. This CDR3 is built from 16 residues. CDR3 sequence reads: CASSLGPGTGPYEQYF. In nucleotides, the CDR3 is TGTGCCAGCAGCTTAGGACCGGGGACAGGGCCCTACGAGCAGTACTTC.

The CDR3 reads CASRTGLNEKLFF. CDR3 nucleotides: TGTGCCAGCCGGACAGGACTTAATGAAAAACTGTTTTTT. J is TRBJ1-4 and V is TRBV7-9; 7 bases match TRBD1. V was clipped by 8 bases and J by 4 bases; unmatched bases: 4. The germline gives CDR1 SEHNR, CDR2 FQNEAQ (reference sequence). This CDR3 has 13 residues.

This chain uses TRBV28 with TRBJ2-7; D is undetermined. Per germline, CDR1 MDHEN and CDR2 SYDVKM. The germline V and J ends were trimmed by 6 bases and 3 bases, with 27 bases remaining between them. CDR3 length: 18 residues. CDR3 DNA sequence: TGTGCCAGCAGCCACCGGTTGATGGAAAAGGGTGAGCGCTACGAGCAGTACTTC. The encoded protein is CASSHRLMEKGERYEQYF.

This chain connects TRBV9 to TRBJ2-2; D not certain. Germline lookup yields CDR1 SGDLS and CDR2 YYNGEE. The CDR3 is 14 residues long. Deletions cut 4 bases from V and 3 bases from J, with 10 bases between. CDR3 DNA: TGTGCCAGCAGCCCCCTCCGGCACACCGGGGAGCTGTTTTTT. This codes for CASSPLRHTGELFF. The whole variable domain, remainder taken from reference TRBV9 and TRBJ2-2, is DSGVTQTPKHLITATGQRVTLRCSPRSGDLSVYWYQQSLDQGLQFLIQYYNGEERAKGNILERFSAQQFPDLHSELNLSSLELGDSALYFCASSPLRHTGELFFGEGSRLTVL.

The genes are TRBV6-4 and TRBJ1-5; no clear D. The CDR3 runs to 13 residues. Trimming left V 6 bases short and J 7 bases short, with 13 bases between. Germline V CDR1 and CDR2: MRHNA, SNTAGT. The CDR3 DNA follows: TGTGCCAGCAGCCCCCGCGCCGGGCAGCCCCAGCATTTT. As protein: CASSPRAGQPQHF.

The genes are TRBV6-6 and TRBJ1-1; tentative D call: TRBD1 (5 bases). V was clipped by 2 bases and J by 4 bases, with 11 bases between them. The CDR3 sequence is 14 residues long. Germline V lookup: CDR1 MNHNY, CDR2 SVGAGI (reference sequence). CDR3 coding DNA: TGTGCCAGCAGTTACGCGACGGGGGGCACTGAAGCTTTCTTT. Translation gives CASSYATGGTEAFF.

This clone appeared a single time. This chain joins TRBV27 and TRBJ2-2; TRBD1 agrees at 12 bases. The CDR3 runs 19 residues. Germline CDR1 MNHEY, CDR2 SMNVEV (reference sequence). J was trimmed by 3 bases and V by 4 bases; bases with no gene match: 12. The CDR3 loop is CASSSPRPGTGGDTGELFF. For the CDR3, the DNA is TGTGCCAGCAGTTCACCACGTCCCGGGACAGGGGGCGACACCGGGGAGCTGTTTTTT.